Following are 5 T cell receptor beta chains from one sample sequenced in a study of neurological immune-mediated disorders. Via MiXCR, TCRdb re-called the 5' RACE reads, giving one row per CDR3 protein. The sample includes roughly 100,000 distinct CDR3 sequences, around 3.3% of them seen just once. Sequencing was carried out using PBMCs. All receptors derive from a woman under 30 with multiple sclerosis.

This clonotype occurred many times. The chain carries TRBV5-1 and TRBJ1-1; 10 bases map to TRBD1. V was clipped by 3 bases and J by 1 base; unmatched bases: 6. In germline, CDR1 is SGHRS, CDR2 YFSETQ. The length of the CDR3 is 16 residues. The CDR3 protein is CASSWDRGSANTEAFF. The CDR3 coding sequence is TGCGCCAGCAGCTGGGACAGGGGATCGGCGAACACTGAAGCTTTCTTT.

This clonotype appeared many times. The CDR3 protein is CASRSSTGTSYGYTF. In DNA, the CDR3 is TGCGCCAGCAGATCGTCTACAGGGACCTCCTATGGCTACACCTTC. The chain couples TRBV5-1 to TRBJ1-2; the D gene is possibly TRBD1 (6 bases). V was clipped by 5 bases and J by 4 bases, with 18 bases between them. Germline assignment: CDR1 SGHRS and CDR2 YFSETQ. The CDR3 sequence is 15 residues long.

This clonotype was counted many times. This chain connects TRBV15 to TRBJ2-2; possibly TRBD2 for D (6 bases). With 0 bases removed from V and 1 base from J, the gap between germline ends came to 12 bases. CDR3 length equals 17 residues. Germline lookup yields CDR1 LNHNV and CDR2 YYDKDF (reference sequence). The CDR3: CATSRDRGWENTGELFF. As DNA, the CDR3 is TGTGCCACCAGCAGAGATCGGGGGTGGGAGAACACCGGGGAGCTGTTTTTT.

In its sample, this clonotype was seen many times. The J gene is TRBJ1-1, the V gene TRBV29-1; perhaps TRBD1 as D (6 bases). The CDR3 consists of 12 residues. Germline CDR1 and CDR2: SQVTM and ANQGSEA. V lost 3 bases and J lost 3, with 8 bases in between. DNA for the CDR3: TGCAGCGTTGATTCAGGGGACACTGAAGCTTTCTTT. Its translation is CSVDSGDTEAFF.

This clonotype was counted many times. CDR3 nucleotide sequence: TGTGCCAGCAGTAGACAGGGGGCCCCTAGCAATCAGCCCCAGCATTTT. It translates to CASSRQGAPSNQPQHF. The chain uses TRBV6-2 or TRBV6-3 and TRBJ1-5; 10 positions agree with TRBD1. Unmatched junction bases numbered 4, after V lost 5 bases and J lost 0 bases. CDR1 MNHEY and CDR2 SVGEGT come from the germline V gene. This CDR3 spans 16 amino acids.